This is a list of T cell receptor beta chains from one sample in a study of blood T cell repertoires in COVID-19. TCRdb keeps only in-frame clones here, not all; method: immunoSEQ multiplex PCR. The table includes under 400,000 clones, about 86% detected once. The material sequenced was PBMCs or T cells enriched from blood (not recorded which). The receptors were sampled from a woman in her 40s with acute COVID-19. Both conserved end residues are part of each CDR3. Fields, in order: clone size, V gene, J gene, D gene, CDR3 DNA, CDR3 protein. D genes are given only for firm matches. Only some rows state a clone size, as once, few, many or a class for expanded clones.

.	TRBV2	TRBJ1-4	TRBD1	TGTGCCAGCAGTGTACAGGGGGCTTTGGAAAAACTGTTTTTT	CASSVQGALEKLFF
.	TRBV4-3	TRBJ1-1	.	TGCGCCAGCAGCCCGACAGGATTGAACACTGAAGCTTTCTTT	CASSPTGLNTEAFF
once	TRBV10-2	TRBJ2-5	TRBD2	TGCGCCAGCGGTCTAGCGGGAGCAGAGACCCAGTACTTC	CASGLAGAETQYF
.	TRBV9	TRBJ1-2	.	TGTGCCAGCAGCGTAAACTCTAACTATGGCTACACCTTC	CASSVNSNYGYTF
.	TRBV7-6	TRBJ1-5	.	TGTGCCAGCAGCTTAGGGGGGGTAGGCCAGCCCCAGCATTTT	CASSLGGVGQPQHF
.	TRBV4-1	TRBJ1-3	.	TGCGCCAGCAGCCAAGACAGGGGAAACACCATATATTTT	CASSQDRGNTIYF
once	TRBV23-1	TRBJ1-2	.	TGCGCCAGCAGTCCCATCGTAGGCGGCAGAACTAACTATGGCTACACCTTC	CASSPIVGGRTNYGYTF
.	TRBV6-2/TRBV6-3	TRBJ1-2	.	TGTGCCAGCAGTTACCAACAGGGCTCTAACTATGGCTACACCTTC	CASSYQQGSNYGYTF
.	TRBV28	TRBJ2-7	.	TGTGCCAGCAGTTTAGGCCACCGTTACGAGCAGTACTTC	CASSLGHRYEQYF
.	TRBV3-1/TRBV3-2	TRBJ1-1	.	TGTGCCAGCAGCCAAGATATTATTATGAACACTGAAGCTTTCTTT	CASSQDIIMNTEAFF
.	TRBV15	TRBJ2-2	.	TGTGCCACCAGCAGAGACTACAGGGCGAGCACCGGGGAGCTGTTTTTT	CATSRDYRASTGELFF